These 8 T cell receptor beta chains originate from one sample sequenced in a study of early T cells in non-severe SARS-CoV-2 infection (dated by TCRdb to the early 2020s). The library was obtained by 5' RACE. This sample was sequenced with a NextSeq 500. TCRdb trimmed the raw reads at Q25, called clones with MiXCR and kept productive beta chains. All rows with the same CDR3 protein become a single entry with the most common DNA and genes. The sample has tens of thousands of distinct CDR3 sequences on record, 11% of them singletons. The ten most abundant clones make up about 2.7% of the sample. Sequencing was performed on whole blood, taken at baseline. Receptors originate from an adult who was a healthcare worker with PCR-confirmed SARS-CoV-2 infection or an uninfected control (not recorded which).

Ten or more counts support this clonotype. The chain is built from TRBV11-2 and TRBJ2-3; D unresolved. This CDR3 has 15 residues. Germline CDR1 is SGHAT and CDR2 is FQNNGV. V was shortened by 4 bases and J by 2 bases, with 13 bases between the two germline ends. The CDR3 is CASSSLWKDTDTQYF. The CDR3 nucleotides read TGTGCCAGCAGCTCACTTTGGAAAGACACAGATACGCAGTATTTT.

This clonotype came up many times. This chain joins TRBV20-1 and TRBJ2-3; no clear D gene. Per the germline V gene, CDR1 is DFQATT and CDR2 is SNEGSKA (reference sequence). CDR3 size: 11 residues. Trimming removed 5 bases from V and 6 bases from J, with 9 bases in between. Here the CDR3 DNA reads TGCAGTGCTCGCCGGGCTGATACGCAGTATTTT. This gives the protein CSARRADTQYF.

V gene TRBV9 combines with J gene TRBJ1-1; D possibly corresponds to TRBD1 (5 bases). The CDR3 sequence is 16 residues long. Trimming left V 3 bases short and J 5 bases short, with 20 bases between. CDR1 and CDR2 from the germline V gene are SGDLS and YYNGEE. CDR3 amino acids: CASSAVPGPGGTEAFF. CDR3 sequence (DNA): TGTGCCAGCAGCGCGGTACCGGGCCCTGGGGGGACTGAAGCTTTCTTT.

This clonotype was seen more than once but under ten times. V is TRBV12-3 or TRBV12-4 and J is TRBJ2-1; the match to TRBD2 covers 9 bases. V shed 5 bases and J 3 bases; nucleotides not matched to a gene: 8. This CDR3 is built from 16 residues. CDR3: CASSLRLAGDYNEQFF. DNA of the CDR3: TGTGCCAGCAGTCTTCGGTTAGCGGGGGACTACAATGAGCAGTTCTTC.

At least ten counts were recorded for this clonotype. This chain links TRBV13 with TRBJ2-5; 7 nucleotides match TRBD2. Per the germline V gene, CDR1 is PRHDT and CDR2 is FYEKMQ (reference sequence). The junction had 9 bases not matched to a gene; V was cut back by 1 base and J by 4 bases. This CDR3 is built from 16 residues. DNA for the CDR3: TGTGCCAGCAGCTTAGTGGGCGGGGGAGACCCAGAGACCCAGTACTTC. This sequence encodes CASSLVGGGDPETQYF.

This clonotype is categorized as medium-sized (0.01 to 0.1%). V usage is TRBV29-1 and J usage is TRBJ1-1; unclear D gene. The length of the CDR3 is 13 residues. With 0 bases removed from V and 6 bases from J, the gap between germline ends came to 11 bases. Per germline, CDR1 SQVTM and CDR2 ANQGSEA. The CDR3 DNA follows: TGCAGCGTTGAAGACGGTGGCCACGCTGAAGCTTTCTTT. Translated, it gives CSVEDGGHAEAFF.

This clonotype was counted at least ten times. The chain couples TRBV2 to TRBJ2-6; possibly TRBD2 for D (6 bases). The CDR3 has 15 amino acids. Germline V gene lookup returns CDR1 SNHLY and CDR2 FYNNEI. With 8 bases removed from V and 0 bases from J, the gap between germline ends came to 11 bases. The CDR3 here is CASRGGASGANVLTF. The CDR3 nucleotides are TGTGCCAGCCGGGGCGGGGCCTCTGGGGCCAACGTCCTGACTTTC.

This chain joins TRBV19 and TRBJ1-2; 7 bases fit TRBD1. The length of the CDR3 is 12 residues. Trimming removed 7 bases from V and 6 bases from J; junction bases left unmatched: 5. Germline CDR1 and CDR2: LNHDA and SQIVND (reference sequence). As DNA, the CDR3 is TGTGCCAGTACCATGACAGGGCATGGCTACACCTTC. Its protein is CASTMTGHGYTF. Based on the CDR3 plus reference TRBV19 and TRBJ1-2, the full variable domain is DGGITQSPKYLFRKEGQNVTLSCEQNLNHDAMYWYRQDPGQGLRLIYYSQIVNDFQKGDIAEGYSVSREKKESFPLTVTSAQKNPTAFYLCASTMTGHGYTFGSGTRLTVV.